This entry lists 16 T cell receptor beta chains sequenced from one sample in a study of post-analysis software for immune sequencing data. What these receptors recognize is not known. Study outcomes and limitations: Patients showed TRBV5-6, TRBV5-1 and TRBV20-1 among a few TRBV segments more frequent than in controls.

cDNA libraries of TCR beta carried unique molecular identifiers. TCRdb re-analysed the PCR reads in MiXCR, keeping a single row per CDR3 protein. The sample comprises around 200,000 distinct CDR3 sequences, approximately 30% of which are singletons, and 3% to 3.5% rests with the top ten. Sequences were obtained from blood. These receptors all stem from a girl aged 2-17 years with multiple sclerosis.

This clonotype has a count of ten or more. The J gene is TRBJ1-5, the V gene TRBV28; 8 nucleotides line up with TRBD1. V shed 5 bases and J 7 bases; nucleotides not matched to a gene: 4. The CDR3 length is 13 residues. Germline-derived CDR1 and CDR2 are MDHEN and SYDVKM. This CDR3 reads CASSPRTGQPQHF. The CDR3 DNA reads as TGTGCCAGCAGTCCCCGGACAGGGCAGCCCCAGCATTTT. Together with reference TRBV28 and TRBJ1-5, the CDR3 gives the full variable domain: DVKVTQSSRYLVKRTGEKVFLECVQDMDHENMFWYRQDPGLGLRLIYFSYDVKMKEKGDIPEGYSVSREKKERFSLILESASTNQTSMYLCASSPRTGQPQHFGDGTRLSIL.

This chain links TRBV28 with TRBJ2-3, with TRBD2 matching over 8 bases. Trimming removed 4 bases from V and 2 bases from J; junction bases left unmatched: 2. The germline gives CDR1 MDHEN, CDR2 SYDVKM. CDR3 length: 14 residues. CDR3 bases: TGTGCCAGCAGTTCTAGCGGGCACACAGATACGCAGTATTTT. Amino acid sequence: CASSSSGHTDTQYF.

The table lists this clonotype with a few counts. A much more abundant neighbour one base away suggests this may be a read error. The CDR3 bases are TGCGCCAGCAGCCAAGGGCGGAATAATTCACCCCCCCACTTT. It is translated as CASSQGRNNSPPHF. The chain recombines TRBV5-1 with TRBJ1-6; no firm D call. The CDR3 is 14 residues long. Germline V gene data show CDR1 as SGHRS and CDR2 as YFSETQ.

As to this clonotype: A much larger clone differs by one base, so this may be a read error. The CDR3 sequence is CASSPPTGTYKEQFF. The CDR3 nucleotides are TGTGCCAGCAGCCCCCCGACAGGGACCTACAAAGAGCAGTTCTTC. The chain joins TRBV12-3 or TRBV12-4 to TRBJ2-1, with 7 nucleotides matching TRBD1. The CDR3 is 15 amino acids.

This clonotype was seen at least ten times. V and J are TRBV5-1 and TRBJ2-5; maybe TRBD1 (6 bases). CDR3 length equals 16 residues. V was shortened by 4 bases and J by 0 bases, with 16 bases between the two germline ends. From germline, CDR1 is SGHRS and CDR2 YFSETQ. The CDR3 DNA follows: TGCGCCAGCAGCAGAGGGGACACCTCGTACCAAGAGACCCAGTACTTC. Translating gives CASSRGDTSYQETQYF.

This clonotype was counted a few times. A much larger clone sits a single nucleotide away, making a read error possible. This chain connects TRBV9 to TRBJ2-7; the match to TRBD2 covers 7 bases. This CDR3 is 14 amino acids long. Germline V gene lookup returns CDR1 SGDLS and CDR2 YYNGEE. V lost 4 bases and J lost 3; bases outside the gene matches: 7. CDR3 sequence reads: CASSKSSGCYEQYF. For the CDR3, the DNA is TGTGCCAGCAGCAAATCTAGCGGATGCTACGAGCAGTACTTC.

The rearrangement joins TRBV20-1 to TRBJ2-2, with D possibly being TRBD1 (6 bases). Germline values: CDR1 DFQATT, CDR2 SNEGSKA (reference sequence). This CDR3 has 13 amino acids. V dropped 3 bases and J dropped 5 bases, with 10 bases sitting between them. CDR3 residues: CSARGALTGELFF. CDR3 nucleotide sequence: TGCAGTGCTAGGGGGGCGCTAACCGGGGAGCTGTTTTTT.

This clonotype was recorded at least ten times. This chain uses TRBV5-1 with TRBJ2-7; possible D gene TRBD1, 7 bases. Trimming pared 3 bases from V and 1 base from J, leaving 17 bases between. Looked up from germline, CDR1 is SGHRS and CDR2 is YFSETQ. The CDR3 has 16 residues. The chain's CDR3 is CASSWGESGGSYEQYF. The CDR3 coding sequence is TGCGCCAGCAGCTGGGGGGAGTCAGGGGGGTCCTACGAGCAGTACTTC. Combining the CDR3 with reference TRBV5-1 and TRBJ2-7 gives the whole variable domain KAGVTQTPRYLIKTRGQQVTLSCSPISGHRSVSWYQQTPGQGLQFLFEYFSETQRNKGNFPGRFSGRQFSNSRSEMNVSTLELGDSALYLCASSWGESGGSYEQYFGPGTRLTVT.

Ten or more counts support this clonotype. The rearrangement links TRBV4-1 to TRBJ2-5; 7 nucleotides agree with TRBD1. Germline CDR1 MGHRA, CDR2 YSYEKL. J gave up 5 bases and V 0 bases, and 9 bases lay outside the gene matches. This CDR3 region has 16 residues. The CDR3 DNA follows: TGCGCCAGCAGCCAAGACAGGGGGTCTCAGGGGGAGACCCAGTACTTC. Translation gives CASSQDRGSQGETQYF.

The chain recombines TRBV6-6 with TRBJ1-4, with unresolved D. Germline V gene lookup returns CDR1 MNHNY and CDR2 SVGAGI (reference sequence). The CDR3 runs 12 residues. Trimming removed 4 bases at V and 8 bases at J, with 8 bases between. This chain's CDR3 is CASSSAAEKLFF. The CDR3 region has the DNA TGTGCCAGCAGTTCTGCGGCAGAAAAACTGTTTTTT.

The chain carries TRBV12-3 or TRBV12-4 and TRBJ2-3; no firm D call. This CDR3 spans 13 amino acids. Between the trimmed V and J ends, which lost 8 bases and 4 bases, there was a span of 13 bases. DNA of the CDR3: TGTGCCAGCTCAAGACTGAGCGCAGATACGCAGTATTTT. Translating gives CASSRLSADTQYF.

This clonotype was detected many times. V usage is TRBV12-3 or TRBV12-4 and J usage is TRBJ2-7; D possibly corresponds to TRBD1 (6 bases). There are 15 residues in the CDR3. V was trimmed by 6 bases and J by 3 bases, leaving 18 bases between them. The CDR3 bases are TGTGCCAGCAGCTTACAGGGATGGGAGCGCTACGAGCAGTACTTC. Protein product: CASSLQGWERYEQYF.

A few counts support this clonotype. CDR3 residues: CASSQPKSGPNQPQHF. The CDR3 nucleotides are TGCGCCAGCAGCCAACCGAAGTCCGGCCCCAATCAGCCCCAGCATTTT. The V and J genes are TRBV4-1 and TRBJ1-5; D ambiguous. V was trimmed by 2 bases and J by 3 bases, leaving 14 bases between them. In germline, CDR1 is MGHRA, CDR2 YSYEKL. The CDR3 is 16 amino acids.

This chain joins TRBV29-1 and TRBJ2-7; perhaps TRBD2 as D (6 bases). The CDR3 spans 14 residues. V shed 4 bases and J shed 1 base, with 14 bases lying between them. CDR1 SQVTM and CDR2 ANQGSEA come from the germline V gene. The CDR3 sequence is CSVVVAGRSYEQYF. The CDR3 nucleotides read TGCAGCGTTGTAGTGGCGGGGCGGTCCTACGAGCAGTACTTC.

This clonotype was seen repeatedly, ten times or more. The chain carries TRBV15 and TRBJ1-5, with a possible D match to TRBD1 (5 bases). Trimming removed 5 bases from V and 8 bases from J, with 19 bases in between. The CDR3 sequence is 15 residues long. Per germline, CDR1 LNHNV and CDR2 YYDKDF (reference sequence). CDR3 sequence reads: CATSGGKTSAEPQHF. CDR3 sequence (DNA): TGTGCCACCAGCGGGGGGAAGACATCCGCTGAGCCCCAGCATTTT. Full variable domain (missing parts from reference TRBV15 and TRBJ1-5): DAMVIQNPRYQVTQFGKPVTLSCSQTLNHNVMYWYQQKSSQAPKLLFHYYDKDFNNEADTPDNFQSRRPNTSFCFLDIRSPGLGDTAMYLCATSGGKTSAEPQHFGDGTRLSIL.

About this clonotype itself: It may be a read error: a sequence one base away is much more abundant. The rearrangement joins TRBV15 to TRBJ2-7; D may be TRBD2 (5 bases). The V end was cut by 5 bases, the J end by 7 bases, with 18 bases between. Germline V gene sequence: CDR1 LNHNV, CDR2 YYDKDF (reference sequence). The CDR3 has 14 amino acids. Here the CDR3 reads CATSWETHYNEQYF. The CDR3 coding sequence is TGTGCCACCAGCTGGGAGACCCATTACAATGAGCAGTACTTC.